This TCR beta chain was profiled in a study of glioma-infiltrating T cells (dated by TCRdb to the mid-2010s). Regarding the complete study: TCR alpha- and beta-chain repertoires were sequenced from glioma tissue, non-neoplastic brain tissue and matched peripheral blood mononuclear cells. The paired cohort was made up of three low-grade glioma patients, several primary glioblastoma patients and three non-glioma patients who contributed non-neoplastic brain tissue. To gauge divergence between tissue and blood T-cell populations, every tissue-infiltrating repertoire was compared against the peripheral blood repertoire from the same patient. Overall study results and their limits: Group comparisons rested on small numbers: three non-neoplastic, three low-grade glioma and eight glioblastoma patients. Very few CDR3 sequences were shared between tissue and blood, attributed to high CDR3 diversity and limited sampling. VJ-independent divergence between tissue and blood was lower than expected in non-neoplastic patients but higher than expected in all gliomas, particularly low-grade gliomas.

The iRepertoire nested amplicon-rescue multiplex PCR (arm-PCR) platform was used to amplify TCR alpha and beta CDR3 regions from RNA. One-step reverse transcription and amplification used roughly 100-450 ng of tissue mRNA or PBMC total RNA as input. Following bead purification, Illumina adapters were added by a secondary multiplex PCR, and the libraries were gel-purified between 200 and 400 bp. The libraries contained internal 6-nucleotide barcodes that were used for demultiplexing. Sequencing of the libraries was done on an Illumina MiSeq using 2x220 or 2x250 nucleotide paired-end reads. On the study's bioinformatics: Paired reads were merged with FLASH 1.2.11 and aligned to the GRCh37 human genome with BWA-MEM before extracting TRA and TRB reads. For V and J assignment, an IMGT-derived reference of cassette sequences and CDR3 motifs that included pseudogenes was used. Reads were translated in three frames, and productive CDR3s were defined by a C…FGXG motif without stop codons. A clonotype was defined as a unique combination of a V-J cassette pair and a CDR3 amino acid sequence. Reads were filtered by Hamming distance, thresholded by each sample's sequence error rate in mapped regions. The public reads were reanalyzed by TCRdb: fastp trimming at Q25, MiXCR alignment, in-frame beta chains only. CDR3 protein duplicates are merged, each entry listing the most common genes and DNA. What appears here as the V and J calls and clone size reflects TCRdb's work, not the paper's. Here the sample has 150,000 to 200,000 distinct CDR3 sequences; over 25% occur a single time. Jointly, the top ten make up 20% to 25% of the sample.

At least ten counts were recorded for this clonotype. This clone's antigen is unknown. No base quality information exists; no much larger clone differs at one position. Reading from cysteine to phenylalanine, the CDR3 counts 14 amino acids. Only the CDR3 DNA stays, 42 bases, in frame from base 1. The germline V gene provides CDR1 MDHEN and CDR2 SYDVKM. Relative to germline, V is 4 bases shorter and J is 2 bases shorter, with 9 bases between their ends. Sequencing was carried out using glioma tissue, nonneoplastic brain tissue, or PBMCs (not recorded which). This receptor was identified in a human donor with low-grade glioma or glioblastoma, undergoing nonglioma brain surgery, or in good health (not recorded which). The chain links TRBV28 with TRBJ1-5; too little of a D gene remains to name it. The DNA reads TGTGCCAGCAGTTGGCCGGGAGGCAATCAGCCCCAGCATTTT. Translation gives CASSWPGGNQPQHF.